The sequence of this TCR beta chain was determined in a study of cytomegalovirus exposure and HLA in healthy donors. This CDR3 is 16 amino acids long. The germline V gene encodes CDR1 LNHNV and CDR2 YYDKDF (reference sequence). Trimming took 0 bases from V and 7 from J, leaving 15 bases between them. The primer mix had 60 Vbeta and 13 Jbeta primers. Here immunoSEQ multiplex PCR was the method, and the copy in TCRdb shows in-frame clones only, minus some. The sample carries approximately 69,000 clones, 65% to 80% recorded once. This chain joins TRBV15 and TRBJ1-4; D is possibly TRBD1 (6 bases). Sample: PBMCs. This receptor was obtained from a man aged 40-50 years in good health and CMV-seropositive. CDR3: CATSREMGAWGEKLFF. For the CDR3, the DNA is TGTGCCACCAGCAGAGAGATGGGGGCGTGGGGTGAAAAACTGTTTTTT. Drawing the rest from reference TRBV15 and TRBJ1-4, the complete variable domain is DAMVIQNPRYQVTQFGKPVTLSCSQTLNHNVMYWYQQKSSQAPKLLFHYYDKDFNNEADTPDNFQSRRPNTSFCFLDIRSPGLGDTAMYLCATSREMGAWGEKLFFGSGTQLSVL.